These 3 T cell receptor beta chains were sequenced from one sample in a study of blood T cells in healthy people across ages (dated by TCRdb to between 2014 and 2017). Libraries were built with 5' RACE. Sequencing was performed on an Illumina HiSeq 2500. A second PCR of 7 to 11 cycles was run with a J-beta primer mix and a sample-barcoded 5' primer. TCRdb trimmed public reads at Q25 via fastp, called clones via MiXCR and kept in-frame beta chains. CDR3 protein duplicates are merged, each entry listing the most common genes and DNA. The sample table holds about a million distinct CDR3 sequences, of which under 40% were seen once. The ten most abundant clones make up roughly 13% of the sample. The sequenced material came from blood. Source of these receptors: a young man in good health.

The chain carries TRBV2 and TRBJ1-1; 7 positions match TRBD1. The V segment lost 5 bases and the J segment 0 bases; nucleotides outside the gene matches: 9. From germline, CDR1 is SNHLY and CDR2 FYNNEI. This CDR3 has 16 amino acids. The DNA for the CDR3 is TGTGCCAGCAGTTCTAAAGCCGGGACAGTGAACACTGAAGCTTTCTTT. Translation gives CASSSKAGTVNTEAFF.

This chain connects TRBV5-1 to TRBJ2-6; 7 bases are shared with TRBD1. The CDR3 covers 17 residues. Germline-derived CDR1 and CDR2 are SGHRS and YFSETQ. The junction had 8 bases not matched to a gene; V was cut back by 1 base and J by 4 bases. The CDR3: CASSLWGQRSGANVLTF. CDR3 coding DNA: TGCGCCAGCAGCTTGTGGGGACAGCGTTCAGGGGCCAACGTCCTGACTTTC.

The CDR3 DNA reads as TGCAGTGCTAGGTTGCTAAGCTCCTACGAGCAGTACTTC. It yields the protein CSARLLSSYEQYF. The chain uses TRBV20-1 and TRBJ2-7; D is unclear. This CDR3 contains 13 residues. Germline CDR1 and CDR2: DFQATT and SNEGSKA (reference sequence). Trimming cost V 3 bases and J 0 bases, with 9 bases left between them.